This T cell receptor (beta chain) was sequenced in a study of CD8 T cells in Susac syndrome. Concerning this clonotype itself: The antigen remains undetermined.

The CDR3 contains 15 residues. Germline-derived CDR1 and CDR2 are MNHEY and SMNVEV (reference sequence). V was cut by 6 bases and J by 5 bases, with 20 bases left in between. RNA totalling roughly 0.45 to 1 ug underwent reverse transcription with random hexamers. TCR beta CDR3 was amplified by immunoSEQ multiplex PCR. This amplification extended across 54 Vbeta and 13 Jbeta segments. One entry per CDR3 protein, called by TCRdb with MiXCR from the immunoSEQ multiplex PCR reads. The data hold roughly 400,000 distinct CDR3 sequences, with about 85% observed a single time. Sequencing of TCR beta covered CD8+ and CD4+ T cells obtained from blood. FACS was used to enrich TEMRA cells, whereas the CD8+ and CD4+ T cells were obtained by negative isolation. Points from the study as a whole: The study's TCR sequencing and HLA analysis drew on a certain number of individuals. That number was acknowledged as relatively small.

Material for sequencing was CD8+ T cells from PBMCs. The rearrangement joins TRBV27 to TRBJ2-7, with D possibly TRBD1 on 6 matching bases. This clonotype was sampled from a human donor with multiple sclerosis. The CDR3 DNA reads TGTGCCAGCAGCGACCGAACAGGGTTCATCAACGAGCAGTACTTC. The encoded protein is CASSDRTGFINEQYF.